This T cell receptor (beta chain) emerged from a study of OX40 agonist ivuxolimab in advanced cancers. Context from the whole study: Ivuxolimab was a fully human IgG2 agonistic monoclonal antibody targeting the costimulatory receptor OX40 (CD134). Of the 52 patients in dose escalation, 19 had hepatocellular carcinoma, around 15 had melanoma, 9 had renal cell carcinoma and 9 had head and neck cancer. Partial responses occurred in three dose-escalation patients, of whom one had hepatocellular carcinoma and two had cutaneous melanoma. In the dose-escalation cohort, roughly 80% of patients were male, and the mean age was about 55 years, with a range of about 20 to 79. Intravenous ivuxolimab was administered to patients every 2 weeks at six dose levels: 0.01, 0.1, 0.3, 1.5, 3 and 10 mg/kg. The paper reports the monotherapy dose-escalation portion (N ≈ 50 patients) of the phase I ivuxolimab trial. Peripheral TCRbeta sequencing was intended to test whether TCR sequence diversity was altered and clonal T-cell expansion was caused by ivuxolimab. Patients were allowed to have had prior anti-PD-1, anti-PD-L1 or anti-CTLA-4 therapy, and 40% of the dose-escalation patients had been treated with checkpoint inhibitors. General study outcomes and caveats: Low levels of normalized T-cell clonal expansion were also shown by some nonresponding patients. At doses of 0.1 to 3.0 mg/kg, clonal expansion of both CD4+ and CD8+ blood T cells was observed from baseline to week 6. Partial responders in the 0.1-3.0 mg/kg groups had among the lowest normalized peripheral clonal expansion, especially among CD8+ T cells. The antigen specificity of the peripheral T cells that underwent clonal expansion was not determined. On average, CD8+ T cells showed more expanded clones than CD4+ T cells after ivuxolimab.

In regard to this clone: The antigen it recognizes is unknown. Per-nucleotide qualities are absent, and no much larger clonotype sits a single base away.

The germline V gene (reference sequence) yields GTSNPN for CDR1 and SVGIG for CDR2. The CDR3, cysteine through phenylalanine, is 12 amino acids long. Only the CDR3 DNA is retained, 36 bases long and in frame from the first base. V sheds 3 bases and J sheds 9 bases, leaving 9 bases between their ends. Patients with autoimmune disease history or receiving systemic immunosuppression were excluded from the trial. Peripheral blood for TCR sequencing was drawn from every dose cohort at baseline, at cycle 4 day 1 and at cycle 7 day 1. The samples were drawn from a first-in-human, open-label, multicenter phase I dose-escalation trial of ivuxolimab. Adults with locally advanced or metastatic melanoma, renal cell carcinoma, hepatocellular carcinoma or head and neck squamous cell carcinoma were enrolled in the trial. Before TCR sequencing, CD4+ and CD8+ T cells were separately sorted from peripheral blood. Genomic DNA was isolated from the sorted cells so that the TCRbeta CDR3 region could be sequenced. The immunoSEQ Assay was used for sequencing of TCRbeta CDR3 regions. Entries here come from immuneACCESS through TCRdb and include only in-frame sequences with V and J called. Some clones fail to appear in such tables; in the studies checked, an unresolved V gene covers under half of the shortfall, and the cause of the remainder is unknown. The sample includes 90,000 to 100,000 clones, with 90% observed a single time. 0.15% to 0.2% of the sample goes to the ten largest clones.

The sample in question was CD4+ or CD8+ T cells sorted from blood, obtained in a trial of the OX40 agonist ivuxolimab. The chain is made from TRBV30 and TRBJ1-6; there is no confident call for the D gene. The TCR originated in an adult with an advanced solid tumor such as melanoma, head and neck, liver or kidney cancer. The DNA reads TGTGCCTGGAGGGCGGGTGGTTCACCCCTCCACTTT. It specifies CAWRAGGSPLHF.